This paragraph reports one TCR beta chain. What it binds is unknown. One end of the junction is discordant with germline, which a read error may explain. It was with a sample-barcoded 5' primer and a J-beta primer mix that a second PCR of roughly 7 to 11 cycles was run. TCRdb reanalysed the 5' RACE reads using MiXCR and keeps one entry per CDR3 protein. This sample has some 1.7 million distinct CDR3 sequences; 25% to 30% occur once, and the top ten carry 7.7%. The data were obtained in a study of blood T cells in healthy people across ages. Study-level results: Per million T cells, TCR beta diversity dropped about linearly as age rose. The study found more naive CD4+ cells and higher diversity in long-lived than aged donors.

Collection of roughly 10 milliliters of peripheral blood was performed for each donor. Germline V CDR1 and CDR2: SEHNR, FQNEAQ (reference sequence). The CDR3 totals 15 residues. The chain combines TRBV7-9 with TRBJ2-7; TRBD2 matches 8 bases. Material: blood. This receptor was taken from a woman aged 25 to 39 in good health. CDR3 nucleotide sequence: TGTGCCAGCAGCTTAGGAGCGGGAGTCTCCTCCGAGCAGTACTTC. Translated: CASSLGAGVSSEQYF.